This entry describes one TCR beta chain. Everyone who took part was roughly 18 to 89 years old, and they came from 20 to 25 US areas. Allocation to cohorts depended on clinical history reported by the participants. The data belong to a study of blood T cell repertoires in COVID-19. In the study overall: Samples representing acute and convalescent COVID-19 were sourced from the United States, Italy and Spain. PBMCs, B-cell-depleted T cells, or T cells were the source of the cDNA or gDNA that made up the material.

Generated by immunoSEQ multiplex PCR, the TCRdb table keeps only in-frame clones and is missing some. The sample shows fewer than 250,000 clones, approximately 80% of them seen only once. The CDR3 is 14 amino acids. The V gene end was trimmed by 5 bases and the J gene end by 4 bases; junction bases not matched to a gene: 3. The germline CDR1 and CDR2 sequences are KGHSH and LQKENI. The sequence came from a woman aged 40 to 50 with acute COVID-19. This chain links TRBV18 with TRBJ2-3, with 10 bases identical to TRBD1. Sequencing input: PBMCs or T cells enriched from blood (not recorded which). CDR3 DNA sequence: TGTGCCAGCTCAGGGACAGGGGACCCAGATACGCAGTATTTT. Translating gives CASSGTGDPDTQYF.